This TCR beta chain is drawn from a study of T cells in Graves' hyperthyroidism and ophthalmopathy. Study-wide findings and caveats: Progression to ophthalmopathy was predicted a median of roughly seven months early. Most thyroid clonotypes expanded above 0.001 appeared in blood too. A model built on 13 V-J features separated ophthalmopathy from stable hyperthyroidism.

CDR1 is ENHRY, CDR2 SYGVKD, per germline. This CDR3 is built from 16 residues. Trimming took 6 bases from V and 2 from J; bases not matched to a gene: 10. RNA transcripts yielded amplified TCR beta CDR3 regions. The HTBI primer set drove a first-round RT-PCR of the TCR CDR3. TCRdb redid the calling of the multiplex PCR reads with MiXCR, one entry per CDR3 protein. Among hundreds of thousands of distinct CDR3 sequences listed, 13% were seen once. This clonotype was found many times. The antigen is undetermined. Investigators excluded patients with uncontrolled infection, other autoimmune disease, pregnancy or lactation.

Sequenced material: blood. The source of this sequence is a woman under 30 with Graves' hyperthyroidism. This chain uses TRBV10-3 with TRBJ1-2; 9 bases are shared with TRBD1. The CDR3 reads CAISDLLGTGNYGYTF. CDR3 in DNA: TGTGCCATCAGCGACCTCCTCGGGACAGGGAACTATGGCTACACCTTC.